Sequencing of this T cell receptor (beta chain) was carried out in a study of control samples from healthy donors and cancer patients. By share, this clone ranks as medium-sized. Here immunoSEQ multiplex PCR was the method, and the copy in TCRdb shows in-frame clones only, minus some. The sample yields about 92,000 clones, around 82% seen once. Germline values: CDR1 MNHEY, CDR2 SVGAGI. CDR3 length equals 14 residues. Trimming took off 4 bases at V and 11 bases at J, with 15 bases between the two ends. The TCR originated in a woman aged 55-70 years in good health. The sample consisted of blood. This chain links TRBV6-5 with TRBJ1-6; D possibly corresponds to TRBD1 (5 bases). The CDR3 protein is CASSSGTDPAPLHF. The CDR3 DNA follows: TGTGCCAGCAGTTCAGGGACTGACCCCGCACCCCTCCACTTT.